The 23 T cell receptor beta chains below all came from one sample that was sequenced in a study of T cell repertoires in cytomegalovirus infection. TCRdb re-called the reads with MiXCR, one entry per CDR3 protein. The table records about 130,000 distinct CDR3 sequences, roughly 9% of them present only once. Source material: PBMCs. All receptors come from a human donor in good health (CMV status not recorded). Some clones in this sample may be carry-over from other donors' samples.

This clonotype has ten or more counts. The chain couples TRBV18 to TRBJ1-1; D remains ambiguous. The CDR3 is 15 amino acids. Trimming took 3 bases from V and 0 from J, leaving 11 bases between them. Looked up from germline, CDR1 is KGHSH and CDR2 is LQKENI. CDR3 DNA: TGTGCCAGCTCACCCAACAGCAACATGAACACTGAAGCTTTCTTT. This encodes CASSPNSNMNTEAFF.

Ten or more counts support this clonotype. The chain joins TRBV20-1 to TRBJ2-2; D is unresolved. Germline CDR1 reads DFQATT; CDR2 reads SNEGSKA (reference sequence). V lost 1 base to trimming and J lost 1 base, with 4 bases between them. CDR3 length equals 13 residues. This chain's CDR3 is CSARVGNTGELFF. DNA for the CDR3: TGCAGTGCTAGAGTGGGGAACACCGGGGAGCTGTTTTTT.

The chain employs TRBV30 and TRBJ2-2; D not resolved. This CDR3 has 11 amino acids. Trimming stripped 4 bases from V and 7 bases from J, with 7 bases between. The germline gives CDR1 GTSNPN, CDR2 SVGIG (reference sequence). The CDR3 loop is CAWTPGGELFF. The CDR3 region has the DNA TGTGCCTGGACCCCAGGCGGGGAGCTGTTTTTT.

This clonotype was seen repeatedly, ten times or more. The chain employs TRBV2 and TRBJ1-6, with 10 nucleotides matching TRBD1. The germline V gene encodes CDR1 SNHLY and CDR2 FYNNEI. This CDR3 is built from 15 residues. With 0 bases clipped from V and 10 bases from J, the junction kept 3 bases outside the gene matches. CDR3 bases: TGTGCCAGCAGTGAAGCGACAGGGGGCTGGTCACCCCTCCACTTT. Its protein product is CASSEATGGWSPLHF.

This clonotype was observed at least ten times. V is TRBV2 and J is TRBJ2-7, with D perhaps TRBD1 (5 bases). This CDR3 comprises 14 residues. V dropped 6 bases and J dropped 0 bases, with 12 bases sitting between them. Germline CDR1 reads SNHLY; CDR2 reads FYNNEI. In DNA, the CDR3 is TGTGCCAGCAGGACAGTTTTACTCTCCTACGAGCAGTACTTC. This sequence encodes CASRTVLLSYEQYF. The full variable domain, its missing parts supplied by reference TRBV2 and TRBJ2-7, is EPEVTQTPSHQVTQMGQEVILRCVPISNHLYFYWYRQILGQKVEFLVSFYNNEISEKSEIFDDQFSVERPDGSNFTLKIRSTKLEDSAMYFCASRTVLLSYEQYFGPGTRLTVT.

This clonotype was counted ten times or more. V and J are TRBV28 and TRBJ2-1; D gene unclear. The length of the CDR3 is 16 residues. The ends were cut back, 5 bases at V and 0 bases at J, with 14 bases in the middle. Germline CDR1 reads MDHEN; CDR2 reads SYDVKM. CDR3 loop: CASSPASSSSYNEQFF. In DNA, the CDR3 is TGTGCCAGCAGTCCCGCTAGTTCCTCCTCCTACAATGAGCAGTTCTTC.

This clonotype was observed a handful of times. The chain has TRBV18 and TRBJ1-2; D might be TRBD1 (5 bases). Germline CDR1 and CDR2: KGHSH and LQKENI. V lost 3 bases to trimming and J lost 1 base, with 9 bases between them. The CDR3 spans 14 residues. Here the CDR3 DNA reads TGTGCCAGCTCACCGGGGGACGGTAACTATGGCTACACCTTC. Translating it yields CASSPGDGNYGYTF.

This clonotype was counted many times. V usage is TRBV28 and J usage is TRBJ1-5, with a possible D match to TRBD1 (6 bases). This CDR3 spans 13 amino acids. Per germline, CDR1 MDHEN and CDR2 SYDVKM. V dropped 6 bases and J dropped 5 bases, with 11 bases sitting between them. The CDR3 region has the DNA TGTGCCAGCAGACTCCCAGGGGATCAGCCCCAGCATTTT. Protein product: CASRLPGDQPQHF.

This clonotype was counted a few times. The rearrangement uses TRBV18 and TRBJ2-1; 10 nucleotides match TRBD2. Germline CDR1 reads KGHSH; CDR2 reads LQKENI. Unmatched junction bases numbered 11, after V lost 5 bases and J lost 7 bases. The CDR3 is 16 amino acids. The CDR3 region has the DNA TGTGCCAGCTCAGACAACCGGGGACTAGCGTCTAATGAGCAGTTCTTC. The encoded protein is CASSDNRGLASNEQFF.

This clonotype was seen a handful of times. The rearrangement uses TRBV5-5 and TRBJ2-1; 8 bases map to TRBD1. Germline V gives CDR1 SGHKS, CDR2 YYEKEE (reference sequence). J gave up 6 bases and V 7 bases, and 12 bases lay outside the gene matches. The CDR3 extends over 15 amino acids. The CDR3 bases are TGTGCCAGCGGCCGAACCGGGACAGGTATCAATGAGCAGTTCTTC. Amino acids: CASGRTGTGINEQFF.

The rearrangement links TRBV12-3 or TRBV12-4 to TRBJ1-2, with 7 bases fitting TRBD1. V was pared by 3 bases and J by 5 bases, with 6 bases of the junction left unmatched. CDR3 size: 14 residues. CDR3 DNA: TGTGCCAGCAGTTTTCAGACAGGGATGTATGGCTACACCTTC. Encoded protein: CASSFQTGMYGYTF.

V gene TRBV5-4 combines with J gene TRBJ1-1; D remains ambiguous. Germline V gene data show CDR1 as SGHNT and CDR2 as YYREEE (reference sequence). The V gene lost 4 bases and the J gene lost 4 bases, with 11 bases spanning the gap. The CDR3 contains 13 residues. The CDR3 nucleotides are TGTGCCAGCAGCGACCAAGGGATCACTGAAGCTTTCTTT. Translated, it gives CASSDQGITEAFF.

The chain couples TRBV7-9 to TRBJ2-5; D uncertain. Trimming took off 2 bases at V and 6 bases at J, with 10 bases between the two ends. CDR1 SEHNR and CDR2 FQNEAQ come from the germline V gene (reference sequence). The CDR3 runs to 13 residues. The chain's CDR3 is CASSLSAWKTQYF. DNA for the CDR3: TGTGCCAGCAGCTTATCGGCCTGGAAGACCCAGTACTTC. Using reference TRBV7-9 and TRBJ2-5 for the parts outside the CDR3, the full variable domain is DTGVSQNPRHKITKRGQNVTFRCDPISEHNRLYWYRQTLGQGPEFLTYFQNEAQLEKSRLLSDRFSAERPKGSFSTLEIQRTEQGDSAMYLCASSLSAWKTQYFGPGTRLLVL.

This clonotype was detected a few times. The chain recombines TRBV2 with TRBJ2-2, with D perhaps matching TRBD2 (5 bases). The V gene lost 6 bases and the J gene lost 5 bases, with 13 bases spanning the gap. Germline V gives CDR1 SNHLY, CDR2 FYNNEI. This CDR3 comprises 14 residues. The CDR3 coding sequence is TGTGCCAGCAGGCCCGCTTGGGAGACCGGGGAGCTGTTTTTT. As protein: CASRPAWETGELFF.

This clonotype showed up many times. The CDR3 here is CASSLGMGVNQPQHF. CDR3 DNA: TGTGCCAGCAGTTTGGGCATGGGGGTTAATCAGCCCCAGCATTTT. The chain joins TRBV28 to TRBJ1-5, with a possible D match to TRBD1 (5 bases). This CDR3 spans 15 amino acids. Germline CDR1 reads MDHEN; CDR2 reads SYDVKM. Trimming removed 3 bases at V and 4 bases at J, with 13 bases between.

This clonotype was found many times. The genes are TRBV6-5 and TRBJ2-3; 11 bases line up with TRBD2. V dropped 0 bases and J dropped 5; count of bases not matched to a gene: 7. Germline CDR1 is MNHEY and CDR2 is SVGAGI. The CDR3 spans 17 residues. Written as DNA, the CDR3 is TGTGCCAGCAGTTACTCGCCCCCGGGACTAGCGGTAGATACGCAGTATTTT. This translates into CASSYSPPGLAVDTQYF.

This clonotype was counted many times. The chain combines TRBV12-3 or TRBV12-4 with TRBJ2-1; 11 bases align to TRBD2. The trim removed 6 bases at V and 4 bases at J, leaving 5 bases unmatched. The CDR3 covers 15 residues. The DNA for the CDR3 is TGTGCCAGCAGCTCCGGGACTAGCGGTTACAATGAGCAGTTCTTC. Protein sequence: CASSSGTSGYNEQFF.

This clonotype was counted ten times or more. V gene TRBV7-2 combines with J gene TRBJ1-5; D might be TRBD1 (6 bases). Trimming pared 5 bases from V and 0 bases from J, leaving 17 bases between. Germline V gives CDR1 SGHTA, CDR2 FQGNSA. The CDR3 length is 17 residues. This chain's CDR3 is CASSLTGQVYSNQPQHF. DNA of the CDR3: TGTGCCAGCAGCCTGACAGGCCAAGTCTATAGCAATCAGCCCCAGCATTTT.

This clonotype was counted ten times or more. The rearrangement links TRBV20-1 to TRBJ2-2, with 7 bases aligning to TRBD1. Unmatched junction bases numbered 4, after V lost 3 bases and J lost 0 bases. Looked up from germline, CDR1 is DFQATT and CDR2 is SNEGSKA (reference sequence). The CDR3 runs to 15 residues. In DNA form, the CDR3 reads TGCAGTGCTAGCACCGGGACAGCGAACACCGGGGAGCTGTTTTTT. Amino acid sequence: CSASTGTANTGELFF.

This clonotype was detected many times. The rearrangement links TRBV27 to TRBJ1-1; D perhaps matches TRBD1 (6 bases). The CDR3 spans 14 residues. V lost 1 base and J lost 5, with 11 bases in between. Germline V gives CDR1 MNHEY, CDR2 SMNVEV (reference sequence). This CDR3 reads CASSLFPGETEAFF. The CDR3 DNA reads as TGTGCCAGCAGTTTATTCCCAGGGGAGACTGAAGCTTTCTTT.

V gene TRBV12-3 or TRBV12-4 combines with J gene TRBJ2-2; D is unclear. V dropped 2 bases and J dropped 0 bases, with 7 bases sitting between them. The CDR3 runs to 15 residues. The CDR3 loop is CASSLQVANTGELFF. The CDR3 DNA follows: TGTGCCAGCAGTTTACAGGTCGCGAACACCGGGGAGCTGTTTTTT.

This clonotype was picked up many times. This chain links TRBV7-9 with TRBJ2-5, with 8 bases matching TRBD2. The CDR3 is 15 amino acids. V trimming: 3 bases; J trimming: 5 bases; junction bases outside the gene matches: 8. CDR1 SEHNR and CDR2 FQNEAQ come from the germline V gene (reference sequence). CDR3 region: CASSFLAGSAETQYF. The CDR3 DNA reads TGTGCCAGCAGCTTTCTAGCGGGCTCAGCGGAGACCCAGTACTTC. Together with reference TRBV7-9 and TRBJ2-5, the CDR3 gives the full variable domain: DTGVSQNPRHKITKRGQNVTFRCDPISEHNRLYWYRQTLGQGPEFLTYFQNEAQLEKSRLLSDRFSAERPKGSFSTLEIQRTEQGDSAMYLCASSFLAGSAETQYFGPGTRLLVL.

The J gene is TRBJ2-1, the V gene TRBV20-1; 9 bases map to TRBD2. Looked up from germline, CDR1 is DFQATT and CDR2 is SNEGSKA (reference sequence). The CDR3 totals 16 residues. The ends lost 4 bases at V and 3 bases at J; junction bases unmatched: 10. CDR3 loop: CSAKAGGLSYYNEQFF. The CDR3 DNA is TGCAGTGCTAAAGCGGGGGGTCTCAGCTACTACAATGAGCAGTTCTTC.